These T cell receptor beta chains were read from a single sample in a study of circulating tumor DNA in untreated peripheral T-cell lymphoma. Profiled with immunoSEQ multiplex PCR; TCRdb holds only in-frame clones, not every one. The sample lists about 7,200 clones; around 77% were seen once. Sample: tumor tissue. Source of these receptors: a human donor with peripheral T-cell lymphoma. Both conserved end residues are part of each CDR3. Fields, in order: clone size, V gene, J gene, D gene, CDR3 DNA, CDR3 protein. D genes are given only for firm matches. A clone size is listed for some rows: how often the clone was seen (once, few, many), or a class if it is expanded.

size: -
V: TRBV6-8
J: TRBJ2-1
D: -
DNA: TGTGCCAGCAGTCCGGACTCCGACAATGAGCAGTTCTTC
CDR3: CASSPDSDNEQFF

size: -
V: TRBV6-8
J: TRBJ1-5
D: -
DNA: TGTGCCAGCAGTTACGACTTTTGGCAGCCCCAGCATTTT
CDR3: CASSYDFWQPQHF

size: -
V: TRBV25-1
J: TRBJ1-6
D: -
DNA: TGTGCCAGCAGTGAGGAGGGGAATTCACCCCTCCACTTT
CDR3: CASSEEGNSPLHF

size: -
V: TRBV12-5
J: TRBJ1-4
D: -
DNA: TGTGCCAGCACAGGGTTGGGTGAAAAACTGTTTTTT
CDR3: CASTGLGEKLFF

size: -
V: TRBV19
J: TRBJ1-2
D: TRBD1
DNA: TGTGCCAGTAGTCTATCCTTATGGACAGGGCCTAACTATGGCTACACCTTC
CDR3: CASSLSLWTGPNYGYTF

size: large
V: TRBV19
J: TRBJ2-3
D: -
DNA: TGTGCCAGTAGTATCGGTAGCGAGGATACGCAGTATTTT
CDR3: CASSIGSEDTQYF

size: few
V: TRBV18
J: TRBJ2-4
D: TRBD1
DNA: TGTGCCAGCTCACCAGAACAGGGGAAAAACATTCAGTACTTC
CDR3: CASSPEQGKNIQYF

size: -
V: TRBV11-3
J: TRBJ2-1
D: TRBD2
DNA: TGTGCCAGCAGCTTCATGGGAGGGGAGAATGAGCAGTTCTTC
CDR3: CASSFMGGENEQFF

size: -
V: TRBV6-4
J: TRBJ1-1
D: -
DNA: TGTGCCAGCAGTTACTCGCAGGACGGCACTGAAGCTTTCTTT
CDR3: CASSYSQDGTEAFF

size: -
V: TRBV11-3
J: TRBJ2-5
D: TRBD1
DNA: TGTGCCAGCAGCTTCCCCGTCGGACAGGGCGTTCAAGAGACCCAGTACTTC
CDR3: CASSFPVGQGVQETQYF

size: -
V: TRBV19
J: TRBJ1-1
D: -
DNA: TGTGCCAGTAGTCTAACCGGGACAGAAGCTTTCTTT
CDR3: CASSLTGTEAFF

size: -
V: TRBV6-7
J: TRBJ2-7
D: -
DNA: TGTGCCAGCAGTCTCCGGCGACTCTACGAGCAGTACTTC
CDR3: CASSLRRLYEQYF

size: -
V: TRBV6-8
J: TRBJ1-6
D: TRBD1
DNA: TGTGCCAGCAAACAGGGGACCTCCTATAATTCACCCCTCCACTTT
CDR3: CASKQGTSYNSPLHF

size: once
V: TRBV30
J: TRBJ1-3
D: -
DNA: TGTGCCTGGAGCGGGGGCGCCCCAGGAAACACCATATATTTT
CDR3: CAWSGGAPGNTIYF

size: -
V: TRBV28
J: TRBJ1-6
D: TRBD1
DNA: TGTGCCAGCAGTTTAGAGACAGGGGAAGGATCCCTCCACTTT
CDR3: CASSLETGEGSLHF

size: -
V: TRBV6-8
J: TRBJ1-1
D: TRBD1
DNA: TGTGCCATCAGCGACAGGGACGAGGACACTGAAGCTTTCTTT
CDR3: CAISDRDEDTEAFF